This T cell receptor (beta chain) was captured in a study of blood T cells in healthy people across ages (dated by TCRdb to about 2015). Notes on the research overall: In model experiments, roughly one uniquely barcoded TCR beta cDNA molecule per two T cells was captured by template switching. Age-related changes in TCR beta repertoire diversity were measured in the study by deep sequencing normalized with unique cDNA molecular identifiers. Donors were grouped into four age groups: young (average approximately 15 years), middle-aged (less than 40), aged (62) and long-lived (about 89). To avoid experimental bias, donors of different ages were randomly spread across the sequencing lanes. Using the same blood draw, the study looked at two additional independent replicas of 1 million unique cDNA reads for two donors, one aged 18 to 30 and the other aged 80 or older. General conclusions and limits of the study: Compared with the aged group, more naive CD4+ T cells, fewer expanded clones and increased TCR diversity were shown by the long-lived group, suggesting age selection. Total diversity estimates from one million sequenced T cells were considered lower bounds and underestimates. As age increased, observed TCR beta diversity per million T cells dropped in a roughly linear way, and a significant reduction was already evident by age around 41. Since profiling was done on bulk unsorted PBMCs, naive and antigen-experienced compartments could not be conclusively compared. Donor CMV infection status was unknown, potentially confounding age-related changes in expanded clonotypes. A strong correlation was found between observed TCR beta diversity and the percentage of naive T cells measured by flow cytometry.

CDR1 MGHDK and CDR2 SYGVNS were looked up in the germline V gene. The CDR3, from cysteine to phenylalanine, totals 12 residues. Only the CDR3 region is kept as DNA, spanning 36 bases read in frame from base 1. The roughly 39 donors, aged 6 to 90 years, were systemically healthy Caucasian individuals from Russia. Each donor gave around 9.8 milliliters of peripheral blood, collected into EDTA-treated Vacutainer tubes. Ficoll-Paque density-gradient centrifugation was used to isolate PBMCs, with at least 6 million per sample. Trizol reagent was used to extract total RNA from the PBMCs, yielding at least 5.5 micrograms per sample. Naive CD45RAhigh/CD27high T cell percentages were measured by flow cytometry on a PBMC aliquot from every donor. Library method: 5' RACE. TCRdb shows the sequencer as Illumina HiSeq 2500. A second roughly 7 to 11 cycle PCR used a sample-barcoded 5' primer and a J-beta primer mix. Each TCR beta cDNA molecule received a unique molecular identifier from a template-switch 5' adaptor carrying 12 random nucleotides. Each sample yielded at least 2.5 million CDR3-containing paired-end reads. All of the RNA was converted into first-strand cDNA using the Mint cDNA synthesis kit, with a TRBC-specific oligonucleotide serving as the primer. All cDNA was treated with uracil-DNA glycosylase and then went through a first 18-cycle PCR with the universal primers M1SS and BC2_uni_R. The authors' pipeline ran thus. For normalization, 1 million high-quality reads were randomly selected from each sample, with every read carrying a distinct molecular identifier. Reads with shared molecular identifiers were discarded instead of being binned into consensus sequences. MiTCR, run with a Q25 quality threshold and the strictest error-elimination algorithm, handled CDR3 identification, clonotype clustering and error correction. A nonparametric unseen species model with Euler transformation was used to estimate a lower bound on total TCR beta diversity. The public reads were run again by TCRdb, first through fastp at Q25 and then through MiXCR, and only productive beta chains were kept. Each CDR3 protein gets just one entry, which takes the most common genes and DNA from the rows behind it. The V and J calls, along with clone size, are taken from TCRdb and not from the paper's own processing. This sample has about a million distinct CDR3 sequences in its table, and roughly 48% of those were observed once. The ten largest clones represent under 15% of the sample.

This clonotype has only a few counts. Which antigen it targets is not known. It has no much larger one-base neighbor in the sample; base qualities were not kept. The TCR comes from a man aged 25-40 years in good health. The chain is encoded by TRBV25-1 joined to TRBJ2-4; a stretch of 7 junction bases matches TRBD1. With the DNA end fitting TRBJ2-7 better, the J assignment may be wrong. The sample was blood. The DNA sequence reads TGTGCCAGCAGGACCACAGGGGTCGAGCAGTACTTC. Its coded protein is CASRTTGVEQYF.